This is a list of T cell receptor beta chains from one sample in a study of blood T cell repertoires in COVID-19. Data came from immunoSEQ multiplex PCR; TCRdb stores just in-frame clones and leaves some out. The top ten clones hold 4.6% of a sample with 250,000 to 300,000 clones, about 91% of them seen once. Sequenced input: peripheral blood. These receptors all come from a woman between 40 and 50 years old who had recovered from COVID-19. CDR3s include the opening cysteine and the closing phenylalanine or tryptophan. D genes are given only for firm matches. Rows give clone size only sometimes, using once, few, many, or a class for an expanded clone.

cdr3_length j_call clone_size d_call v_call cdr3_aa cdr3_nt
16 TRBJ2-1 once TRBD2 TRBV18 CASSPPASGSFNEQFF TGTGCCAGCTCACCACCGGCTAGCGGGAGTTTCAATGAGCAGTTCTTC
14 TRBJ2-2 few NA TRBV19 CASSATGNTGELFF TGTGCCAGTAGTGCGACAGGGAACACCGGGGAGCTGTTTTTT
16 TRBJ2-1 NA NA TRBV10-3 CAISELSGSSYNEQFF TGTGCCATCAGTGAGTTATCCGGGAGCTCCTACAATGAGCAGTTCTTC
17 TRBJ2-1 NA TRBD1 TRBV27 CASSFLKQGARLDEQFF TGTGCCAGCAGTTTCCTAAAGCAGGGGGCGCGTTTAGATGAGCAGTTCTTC
12 TRBJ2-7 NA NA TRBV30 CAWSKGGSEQYF TGTGCCTGGAGCAAAGGGGGAAGCGAGCAGTACTTC
18 TRBJ2-3 NA TRBD2 TRBV7-6 CASSSGLAGGTIVDTQYF TGTGCCAGCAGCTCGGGACTAGCGGGAGGGACGATCGTAGATACGCAGTATTTT
15 TRBJ1-1 once NA TRBV9 CASSSARGGNTEAFF TGTGCCAGCAGCTCAGCCCGGGGAGGCAACACTGAAGCTTTCTTT
16 TRBJ1-5 NA NA TRBV4-1 CASSSLQGLGNQPQHF TGCGCCAGCAGCTCCCTACAGGGATTAGGCAATCAGCCCCAGCATTTT
13 TRBJ2-1 NA NA TRBV11-3 CASSSSSYNEQFF TGTGCCAGCAGCTCGAGCTCCTACAATGAGCAGTTCTTC
14 TRBJ1-1 NA TRBD1 TRBV9 CASSPGQGGTEAFF TGTGCCAGCAGCCCGGGACAGGGGGGCACTGAAGCTTTCTTT
15 TRBJ1-5 NA NA TRBV18 CASSPQGTGNQPQHF TGTGCCAGCTCACCTCAGGGGACGGGAAATCAGCCCCAGCATTTT
13 TRBJ1-2 NA NA TRBV6-5 CASSRTVGYGYTF TGTGCCAGCAGTCGGACTGTAGGCTATGGCTACACCTTC
17 TRBJ1-4 once NA TRBV29-1 CSDSKGGAQAINEKLFF TGCAGCGACTCTAAGGGAGGGGCCCAGGCAATTAATGAAAAACTGTTTTTT
16 TRBJ2-2 NA TRBD2 TRBV5-8 CASSWGLAANTGELFF TGTGCCAGCAGCTGGGGACTAGCGGCTAACACCGGGGAGCTGTTTTTT
12 TRBJ2-7 NA NA TRBV28 CASSLPLYEQYF TGTGCCAGCAGTTTACCTCTCTACGAGCAGTACTTC
13 TRBJ2-2 few NA TRBV30 CAWTGRFPGELFF TGTGCCTGGACAGGGCGGTTTCCCGGGGAGCTGTTTTTT
16 TRBJ1-1 NA TRBD1 TRBV5-5 CASSPTLDRDWTEAFF TGTGCCAGCAGCCCCACGCTGGACAGGGATTGGACTGAAGCTTTCTTT
13 TRBJ1-1 few NA TRBV6-5 CASSYGEITEAFF TGTGCCAGCAGTTACGGGGAGATCACTGAAGCTTTCTTT
13 TRBJ1-1 NA TRBD1 TRBV30 CAWSHRGVAEAFF TGTGCCTGGAGTCACAGGGGTGTGGCTGAAGCTTTCTTT
12 TRBJ1-2 NA NA TRBV30 CARSQGGGGYTF TGTGCCCGTTCCCAGGGAGGTGGTGGCTACACCTTC
13 TRBJ2-5 NA TRBD1 TRBV30 CAWMGQRQETQYF TGTGCCTGGATGGGACAGCGTCAAGAGACCCAGTACTTC
14 TRBJ2-5 NA TRBD1 TRBV10-3 CATPGTGDLETQYF TGTGCCACCCCCGGGACAGGGGACTTAGAGACCCAGTACTTC
13 TRBJ2-7 NA TRBD2 TRBV10-3 CAIRGGGVDEQYF TGTGCCATCAGGGGGGGAGGGGTCGACGAGCAGTACTTC
14 TRBJ1-2 NA TRBD1 TRBV6-5 CASSRSGTGEVDTF TGTGCCAGCAGCCGATCGGGGACAGGGGAAGTTGACACCTTC
14 TRBJ2-5 NA TRBD2 TRBV7-9 CASSSPSGQETQYF TGTGCCAGCAGCTCGCCTAGCGGCCAAGAGACCCAGTACTTC
14 TRBJ1-1 NA TRBD1 TRBV3-1/TRBV3-2 CASSYGTGVTEAFF TGTGCCAGCAGCTATGGGACAGGGGTCACTGAAGCTTTCTTT
14 TRBJ1-2 NA TRBD1 TRBV2 CASTPRGQAYGYTF TGTGCCAGCACCCCAAGGGGACAGGCCTATGGCTACACCTTC
15 TRBJ1-5 NA TRBD1 TRBV28 CASSLTGASNQPQHF TGTGCCAGCAGTTTGACAGGGGCAAGCAATCAGCCCCAGCATTTT
15 TRBJ1-3 NA NA TRBV25-1 CASSGAGYSGNTIYF TGTGCCAGCAGTGGCGCGGGGTACTCTGGAAACACCATATATTTT
16 TRBJ1-6 NA NA TRBV10-3 CAIKQDGSSYNSPLHF TGTGCCATCAAACAGGACGGAAGCTCCTATAATTCACCCCTCCACTTT